The 25 T cell receptor beta chains listed next were all sequenced from one sample in a study of identical twins' blood T cells. A single record per CDR3 protein comes from TCRdb applying MiXCR to the 5' RACE reads. The sample contains a few hundred thousand distinct CDR3 sequences, about 28% of which appear only once. The sequenced sample was PBMCs. Every receptor here comes from a woman aged 18-49 years in good health.

A remark on this clonotype: A much larger clone sits a single nucleotide away, making a read error possible. The genes are TRBV29-1 and TRBJ1-1; D not resolved. V was cut by 3 bases and J by 4 bases, with 9 bases left in between. Germline values: CDR1 SQVTM, CDR2 ANQGSEA. The CDR3 has 12 amino acids. CDR3 sequence: CSVDLGSTEAFF. CDR3 in DNA: TGCAGCGTTGACCTCGGTAGCACTGAAGCTTTCTTT.

About this clonotype: Sequence at one end of the junction differs from germline and may be a read error. V and J are TRBV10-3 and TRBJ1-1; tentative D call: TRBD1 (5 bases). The germline gives CDR1 ENHRY, CDR2 SYGVKD. There are 12 residues in the CDR3. The CDR3 DNA follows: TGTACCATCAGTGCCGGGCAGGGTGAAGCTTTCTTT. Amino acid sequence: CTISAGQGEAFF.

This clonotype was recorded only once. This sequence may be a read error, since a much larger clone differs from it by one base. CDR3 protein: CASSPWDENSYEQYF. CDR3 nucleotides: TGTGCCAGCAGCCCCTGGGACGAAAATTCCTACGAGCAGTACTTC. This chain links TRBV5-4 with TRBJ2-7; D could derive from TRBD1 or TRBD2 (5 bases each). The CDR3 covers 15 residues. The V end was cut by 4 bases, the J end by 1 base, with 15 bases between. Germline V CDR1 and CDR2: SGHNT, YYREEE (reference sequence).

Turning to this clonotype: Mismatch with germline at one junction end may stem from a read error. This chain uses TRBV24-1 with TRBJ2-2; D is undetermined. Germline V gene data show CDR1 as KGHDR and CDR2 as SFDVKD. The CDR3 loop spans 13 amino acids. The CDR3 DNA reads TGTGTCACCAGTGATAGGCTGATCAGGGAGCTGTTTTTT. As protein: CVTSDRLIRELFF.

This clonotype was picked up many times. The chain combines TRBV2 with TRBJ1-2; D is perhaps TRBD1 (6 bases). Germline V gene lookup returns CDR1 SNHLY and CDR2 FYNNEI. The V end lost 6 bases, the J end lost 7 bases, and 27 bases lay between the germline ends. This CDR3 spans 17 amino acids. CDR3 bases: TGTGCCAGCAGGAGTCAGGACAGATATTACCCCCGCGGTGGCTACACCTTC. Its translation is CASRSQDRYYPRGGYTF.

The DNA for the CDR3 is TGTGCCTGGAGTGTGCAGGTTAATGAAAAACTGTTTTTT. It is translated as CAWSVQVNEKLFF. This chain uses TRBV30 with TRBJ1-4, with no clear D. This CDR3 is built from 13 residues. V gave up 0 bases and J gave up 4 bases, with 6 bases separating them. The V gene's germline CDR1 is GTSNPN and CDR2 SVGIG (reference sequence). Full variable domain (remainder filled in from reference TRBV30 and TRBJ1-4): SQTIHQWPATLVQPVGSPLSLECTVEGTSNPNLYWYRQAAGRGLQLLFYSVGIGQISSEVPQNLSASRPQDRQFILSSKKLLLSDSGFYLCAWSVQVNEKLFFGSGTQLSVL.

This clonotype was detected only a few times. The chain joins TRBV5-1 to TRBJ1-5; 8 bases align to TRBD1. V lost 1 base, J lost 8 bases, and 8 bases stayed unmatched. The germline gives CDR1 SGHRS, CDR2 YFSETQ. The CDR3 runs to 15 residues. The CDR3 DNA reads TGCGCCAGCAGCTTGCGGCCAGGGGGCACGGAGCCCCAGCATTTT. Its protein is CASSLRPGGTEPQHF.

With respect to this clonotype: A much larger clonotype is one base distant, so this may be a read error. The chain uses TRBV20-1 and TRBJ1-2; tentative D call: TRBD1 (6 bases). Germline V gene data show CDR1 as DFQATT and CDR2 as SNEGSKA (reference sequence). The CDR3 consists of 12 residues. CDR3 region: CSASPGVSGNTF. In nucleotides, the CDR3 is TGCAGTGCGAGCCCAGGGGTCTCTGGCAACACCTTC.

This rearrangement joins TRBV29-1 to TRBJ1-1, with D uncertain. Per germline, CDR1 SQVTM and CDR2 ANQGSEA. V dropped 7 bases and J dropped 3 bases, with 15 bases sitting between them. The CDR3 spans 13 residues. The CDR3 sequence: CSGTVIGDTEAFF. CDR3 bases: TGCAGCGGGACTGTAATCGGGGACACTGAAGCTTTCTTT.

The table lists this clonotype with a few counts. V is TRBV19 and J is TRBJ1-5; TRBD1 agrees at 8 bases. Germline values: CDR1 LNHDA, CDR2 SQIVND (reference sequence). This CDR3 spans 16 amino acids. V lost 6 bases, J lost 2 bases, and 9 bases stayed unmatched. CDR3 region: CASRGSGTGRNQPQHF. The CDR3 DNA reads as TGTGCCAGTAGAGGCAGTGGGACAGGTCGCAATCAGCCCCAGCATTTT.

On this clonotype itself: Being one base from a much bigger clone, this may be a read error. The V call is TRBV3-1, the J call TRBJ1-2; no clear D gene. The V gene lost 4 bases and the J gene lost 4 bases, with 16 bases spanning the gap. CDR3 size: 15 residues. Germline V gene data show CDR1 as LGHDT and CDR2 as YNNKEL (reference sequence). CDR3 in DNA: TGTGCCAGCAGCCGTCAATGGGCGAATTTCTATGGCTACACCTTC. Amino acids: CASSRQWANFYGYTF.

A word on this clonotype: This may come from a read error, since a much larger clone is one base off. The V call is TRBV2, the J call TRBJ2-5; D is unresolved. In germline, CDR1 is SNHLY, CDR2 FYNNEI. This CDR3 comprises 12 residues. The CDR3 nucleotides are TGTTCCAGCAGTGAAGATCGGCGAACAGAGTACTTC. It yields the protein CSSSEDRRTEYF.

The rearrangement links TRBV6-2 or TRBV6-3 to TRBJ1-2; D possibly corresponds to TRBD1 (6 bases). The CDR3 sequence is 14 residues long. The germline V gene encodes CDR1 MNHEY and CDR2 SVGEGT. V lost 7 bases, J lost 12 bases, and 24 bases lay in between. For the CDR3, the DNA is TGTGCCAGCACCACGGTCCAGGGGTATGGATGGGACACCTTC. Amino acid sequence: CASTTVQGYGWDTF.

This clonotype was observed many times. V and J are TRBV18 and TRBJ1-3; possible D gene TRBD1, 5 bases. The germline gives CDR1 KGHSH, CDR2 LQKENI. The CDR3 sequence is 15 residues long. The V and J ends lost 1 base and 4 bases respectively, with 11 bases between them. The CDR3: CASSPQAGPGNTIYF. DNA for the CDR3: TGTGCCAGCTCACCACAAGCAGGGCCAGGAAACACCATATATTTT.

Turning to this clonotype: One end of the junction does not line up with germline, which may come from a read error. The chain links TRBV29-1 to TRBJ2-1; D might be TRBD1 or TRBD2, each matching 6 bases. Germline CDR1 and CDR2: SQVTM and ANQGSEA. CDR3 length: 12 amino acids. The CDR3 is CGGLGTYNEQFF. The CDR3 DNA sequence: TGTGGGGGGCTGGGAACCTACAATGAGCAGTTCTTC.

J is TRBJ1-5 and V is TRBV5-1, with D perhaps matching TRBD1 (6 bases). V gave up 4 bases and J gave up 3 bases, with 11 bases separating them. The CDR3 has 14 amino acids. Germline-derived CDR1 and CDR2 are SGHRS and YFSETQ. The CDR3 DNA reads as TGCGCCAGCAGCCGAGGGGGGGTCAATCAGCCCCAGCATTTT. As protein: CASSRGGVNQPQHF.

J is TRBJ2-2 and V is TRBV15, with D unresolved. V lost 1 base and J lost 0, with 9 bases in between. This CDR3 contains 16 residues. Germline CDR1 LNHNV, CDR2 YYDKDF (reference sequence). This CDR3 is CATSRVLSANTGELFF. The CDR3 DNA follows: TGTGCCACCAGCAGAGTCCTTTCAGCGAACACCGGGGAGCTGTTTTTT.

The chain carries TRBV27 and TRBJ2-3; TRBD1 agrees at 7 bases. Germline CDR1 and CDR2: MNHEY and SMNVEV (reference sequence). The length of the CDR3 is 16 residues. V was clipped by 5 bases and J by 1 base; unmatched bases: 9. CDR3 loop: CASSQSPGQRTDTQYF. DNA for the CDR3: TGTGCCAGCAGTCAGTCTCCGGGACAGCGCACAGATACGCAGTATTTT.

This sequence joins TRBV5-6 and TRBJ1-5, with a tentative D call TRBD1 (5 bases). The V gene lost 2 bases and the J gene lost 9 bases, with 12 bases spanning the gap. Per germline, CDR1 SGHDT and CDR2 YYEEEE. The CDR3 is 13 amino acids. CDR3 sequence (DNA): TGTGCCAGCAGCTTCAGGGAATATCGGCCCCAGCATTTT. Translating gives CASSFREYRPQHF.

This clonotype was seen more than once but under ten times. The chain is built from TRBV27 and TRBJ2-1, with a tentative D call TRBD2 (6 bases). V lost 2 bases and J lost 2, with 19 bases in between. The CDR3 runs to 18 residues. From germline, CDR1 is MNHEY and CDR2 SMNVEV (reference sequence). Here the CDR3 DNA reads TGTGCCAGCAGTTTAAGGCCGGGGGTTGAGAATACCTACAATGAGCAGTTCTTC. Its protein product is CASSLRPGVENTYNEQFF.

The V call is TRBV5-6, the J call TRBJ1-5; 7 bases are shared with TRBD1. The V gene end was trimmed by 4 bases and the J gene end by 4 bases; junction bases not matched to a gene: 8. Per germline, CDR1 SGHDT and CDR2 YYEEEE. This CDR3 is built from 15 residues. In DNA, the CDR3 is TGTGCCAGCAGCCAGACAGGGTTGGGAAATCAGCCCCAGCATTTT. This encodes CASSQTGLGNQPQHF. Full variable domain (outside the CDR3, taken from reference TRBV5-6 and TRBJ1-5): DAGVTQSPTHLIKTRGQQVTLRCSPKSGHDTVSWYQQALGQGPQFIFQYYEEEERQRGNFPDRFSGHQFPNYSSELNVNALLLGDSALYLCASSQTGLGNQPQHFGDGTRLSIL.

J is TRBJ1-5 and V is TRBV2, with 8 bases lining up with TRBD1. Germline V lookup: CDR1 SNHLY, CDR2 FYNNEI. V lost 6 bases to trimming and J lost 6 bases; unmatched junction nucleotides: 10. This CDR3 has 15 amino acids. The chain's CDR3 is CASSYLDRGGQPQHF. The CDR3 coding sequence is TGTGCCAGCAGCTACCTAGACAGGGGAGGTCAGCCCCAGCATTTT. Full variable domain (missing parts from reference TRBV2 and TRBJ1-5): EPEVTQTPSHQVTQMGQEVILRCVPISNHLYFYWYRQILGQKVEFLVSFYNNEISEKSEIFDDQFSVERPDGSNFTLKIRSTKLEDSAMYFCASSYLDRGGQPQHFGDGTRLSIL.

This clonotype was seen more than once but under ten times. The chain is built from TRBV29-1 and TRBJ1-1; D is unresolved. Germline V lookup: CDR1 SQVTM, CDR2 ANQGSEA. The length of the CDR3 is 12 residues. The V gene lost 4 bases and the J gene lost 2 bases, with 8 bases spanning the gap. The CDR3 here is CSVGTPNTEAFF. CDR3 nucleotides: TGCAGCGTTGGAACTCCAAACACTGAAGCTTTCTTT.

V and J are TRBV14 and TRBJ2-3, with 8 bases identical to TRBD1. Looked up from germline, CDR1 is SGHDN and CDR2 is FVKESK. The CDR3 has 13 residues. Trimming cost V 7 bases and J 7 bases; bases outside gene matches: 7. CDR3 loop: CASTQGARNTQYF. The CDR3 DNA follows: TGTGCCAGCACCCAGGGGGCGCGTAATACGCAGTATTTT.

This clonotype was picked up a small number of times. The chain links TRBV20-1 to TRBJ1-2; D gene ambiguous. V was cut by 5 bases and J by 5 bases, with 18 bases left in between. This CDR3 has 14 residues. Germline V gene sequence: CDR1 DFQATT, CDR2 SNEGSKA (reference sequence). CDR3 DNA sequence: TGCAGTGCTCCCCAAGGCCGCTCAGAGTATGGCTACACCTTC. Protein sequence: CSAPQGRSEYGYTF.